This T cell receptor beta chain emerged from a study of beta chain features in type 1 diabetes. The CDR3 totals 14 residues. Germline V gene lookup returns CDR1 SGHRS and CDR2 YFSETQ. Unmatched junction bases numbered 4, after V lost 0 bases and J lost 5 bases. The study reverse transcribed the entire isolated RNA, so it sequenced expressed TCRB transcripts. Some clones are missing from TCRdb's copy, which holds only in-frame ones; the method was immunoSEQ multiplex PCR. The repertoire consists of 250,000 to 350,000 clones, with 14% occurring once and the leading ten covering 0.017%. Of note for this clone: The antigen is unknown.

Overall study findings and caveats: All four CD4+ subsets from Type 1 diabetes patients carried moderately but significantly shorter TCRB CDR3s.

V is TRBV5-1 and J is TRBJ2-7; 8 nucleotides align to TRBD1. This TCR came from a young man with type 1 diabetes. Sequenced input: naive CD4+ T cells from blood. This chain's CDR3 is CASSLVQGEDEQYF. CDR3 bases: TGCGCCAGCAGCTTGGTACAGGGGGAAGACGAGCAGTACTTC.